A selection of T cell receptor beta chains follows, all from one sample in a study of response to subunit inactivated influenza vaccine. In TCRdb, the RT-PCR reads were re-called with MiXCR into one record per CDR3 protein. Of 610,000 or so distinct CDR3 sequences listed, about 15% were seen once; the top ten hold around 10%. The sample in question was PBMCs from blood, obtained 11 to 12 days after vaccination. The receptor source for this set is a man in his fifties who received an inactivated influenza vaccine. Both conserved end residues are part of each CDR3. The D gene is left open where the match is weak. Size values are once, few and many counts, or a class for expanded clones, and some rows have none.

V gene: TRBV7-9
D gene: -
J gene: TRBJ2-1
clone size: many
CDR3 protein: CASSLAGASYNEQFF
CDR3 DNA: TGTGCCAGCAGCTTAGCGGGGGCCTCCTACAATGAGCAGTTCTTC

V gene: TRBV4-3
D gene: -
J gene: TRBJ2-7
clone size: few
CDR3 protein: CASSPLRGRQSYEQYF
CDR3 DNA: TGCGCCAGCAGCCCCCTAAGAGGCAGACAATCCTACGAGCAGTACTTC

V gene: TRBV6-2/TRBV6-3
D gene: TRBD2
J gene: TRBJ2-1
clone size: -
CDR3 protein: CASRDRTSGRNEQFF
CDR3 DNA: TGTGCCAGCAGAGATAGGACTAGCGGGAGGAATGAGCAGTTCTTC

V gene: TRBV3-1
D gene: TRBD1
J gene: TRBJ2-7
clone size: few
CDR3 protein: CASSQAGQEYF
CDR3 DNA: TGTGCCAGCAGCCAAGCGGGACAGGAGTACTTC

V gene: TRBV7-2
D gene: TRBD2
J gene: TRBJ2-5
clone size: few
CDR3 protein: CASSKTSGRVQETQYF
CDR3 DNA: TGTGCCAGCAGCAAGACTAGCGGGAGGGTCCAAGAGACCCAGTACTTC

V gene: TRBV20-1
D gene: TRBD2
J gene: TRBJ2-7
clone size: once
CDR3 protein: CSARIGTSGTHEQYF
CDR3 DNA: TGCAGTGCTAGGATTGGGACTAGCGGGACCCACGAGCAGTACTTC

V gene: TRBV29-1
D gene: -
J gene: TRBJ2-1
clone size: -
CDR3 protein: CSVIGHSYNEQFF
CDR3 DNA: TGCAGCGTGATAGGCCATTCCTACAATGAGCAGTTCTTC

V gene: TRBV7-9
D gene: TRBD1
J gene: TRBJ2-7
clone size: -
CDR3 protein: CASSLGDRNPHF
CDR3 DNA: TGTGCCAGCAGCCTAGGGGACAGGAACCCTCACTTC

V gene: TRBV6-1
D gene: -
J gene: TRBJ2-1
clone size: -
CDR3 protein: CASSAPMGHKRDEQFF
CDR3 DNA: TGTGCCAGCAGTGCCCCCATGGGACATAAGAGGGATGAGCAGTTCTTC

V gene: TRBV11-2
D gene: TRBD2
J gene: TRBJ2-7
clone size: -
CDR3 protein: CASSSGPGLAGDFYEQYF
CDR3 DNA: TGTGCCAGCAGCTCAGGACCGGGACTAGCGGGAGATTTCTACGAGCAGTACTTC

V gene: TRBV24-1
D gene: TRBD1
J gene: TRBJ2-2
clone size: -
CDR3 protein: CATSDTGTGSENTGELFF
CDR3 DNA: TGTGCCACCAGTGACACTGGGACAGGGTCGGAGAACACCGGGGAGCTGTTTTTT

V gene: TRBV5-1
D gene: TRBD1
J gene: TRBJ2-3
clone size: -
CDR3 protein: CASSLEQGGDTQYF
CDR3 DNA: TGCGCCAGCAGCTTGGAACAGGGGGGAGATACGCAGTATTTT

V gene: TRBV19
D gene: TRBD2
J gene: TRBJ2-2
clone size: few
CDR3 protein: CASRGTSGSRSGELFF
CDR3 DNA: TGTGCCAGTAGGGGTACTAGCGGGAGCCGCTCCGGGGAGCTGTTTTTT

V gene: TRBV7-2
D gene: TRBD2
J gene: TRBJ2-6
clone size: few
CDR3 protein: CASSLVRAGGLGANVLTF
CDR3 DNA: TGTGCCAGCAGCTTAGTGCGAGCGGGGGGGCTTGGGGCCAACGTCCTGACTTTC

V gene: TRBV11-2
D gene: TRBD2
J gene: TRBJ2-1
clone size: few
CDR3 protein: CASSSIAGGFPRKVHEQFF
CDR3 DNA: TGTGCCAGCAGCTCCATAGCGGGGGGGTTTCCTCGAAAGGTGCATGAGCAGTTCTTC

V gene: TRBV20-1
D gene: -
J gene: TRBJ1-1
clone size: -
CDR3 protein: CSARDLLGPLNTEAFF
CDR3 DNA: TGCAGTGCTAGAGATCTCCTGGGCCCTTTGAACACTGAAGCTTTCTTT

V gene: TRBV6-2/TRBV6-3
D gene: TRBD2
J gene: TRBJ2-1
clone size: -
CDR3 protein: CASSKERREGNNEQFF
CDR3 DNA: TGTGCCAGCAGTAAGGAGAGGCGGGAGGGGAACAATGAGCAGTTCTTC

V gene: TRBV5-1
D gene: -
J gene: TRBJ2-5
clone size: many
CDR3 protein: CASSLGALQETQYF
CDR3 DNA: TGCGCCAGCAGCTTGGGGGCACTTCAAGAGACCCAGTACTTC

V gene: TRBV5-1
D gene: -
J gene: TRBJ2-1
clone size: many
CDR3 protein: CASSPGTAYEQFF
CDR3 DNA: TGCGCCAGCAGCCCCGGGACGGCTTACGAGCAGTTCTTC

V gene: TRBV25-1
D gene: -
J gene: TRBJ2-7
clone size: -
CDR3 protein: CASAEDRGSYEQYF
CDR3 DNA: TGTGCCAGCGCCGAGGACCGGGGCTCCTACGAGCAGTACTTC

V gene: TRBV5-1
D gene: -
J gene: TRBJ2-7
clone size: -
CDR3 protein: CASSFTPIIYEQYF
CDR3 DNA: TGCGCCAGCAGCTTTACTCCGATCATCTACGAGCAGTACTTC

V gene: TRBV18
D gene: TRBD1
J gene: TRBJ1-1
clone size: -
CDR3 protein: CASVTGTATEAFF
CDR3 DNA: TGTGCCAGCGTCACCGGGACAGCCACTGAAGCTTTCTTT

V gene: TRBV20-1
D gene: -
J gene: TRBJ1-5
clone size: -
CDR3 protein: CSARDTGPGQPQHF
CDR3 DNA: TGCAGTGCTAGAGACACAGGGCCGGGTCAGCCCCAGCATTTT

V gene: TRBV9
D gene: -
J gene: TRBJ2-2
clone size: few
CDR3 protein: CASSVDRANTGELFF
CDR3 DNA: TGTGCCAGCAGCGTCGACAGAGCGAACACCGGGGAGCTGTTTTTT

V gene: TRBV20-1
D gene: -
J gene: TRBJ2-1
clone size: -
CDR3 protein: CSGGGVAYNEQFF
CDR3 DNA: TGCAGTGGGGGGGGCGTCGCCTACAATGAGCAGTTCTTC

V gene: TRBV4-3
D gene: -
J gene: TRBJ2-2
clone size: -
CDR3 protein: CASSVGTLYTGELFF
CDR3 DNA: TGCGCCAGCAGCGTCGGGACGCTTTACACCGGGGAGCTGTTTTTT

V gene: TRBV5-1
D gene: -
J gene: TRBJ1-6
clone size: few
CDR3 protein: CASSLTQNAPLHF
CDR3 DNA: TGCGCCAGCAGCTTGACCCAGAACGCACCCCTCCACTTT

V gene: TRBV29-1
D gene: TRBD1
J gene: TRBJ1-2
clone size: -
CDR3 protein: CSVESRGHYGYTF
CDR3 DNA: TGCAGCGTTGAAAGTAGGGGGCACTATGGCTACACCTTC

V gene: TRBV7-2
D gene: -
J gene: TRBJ2-7
clone size: few
CDR3 protein: CASSLDSGAGYEQYF
CDR3 DNA: TGTGCCAGCAGCTTAGATTCGGGGGCTGGGTACGAGCAGTACTTC

V gene: TRBV3-1
D gene: -
J gene: TRBJ2-1
clone size: few
CDR3 protein: CASSHAGQGGPFF
CDR3 DNA: TGTGCCAGCAGCCACGCAGGACAAGGGGGGCCGTTTTTC

V gene: TRBV7-9
D gene: -
J gene: TRBJ2-7
clone size: many
CDR3 protein: CASSLVSRGSEQYF
CDR3 DNA: TGTGCCAGCAGCTTAGTTAGCCGTGGGAGCGAGCAGTACTTC

V gene: TRBV9
D gene: TRBD2
J gene: TRBJ2-3
clone size: few
CDR3 protein: CASSVDGGRAPDTQYF
CDR3 DNA: TGTGCCAGCAGCGTAGATGGCGGGAGGGCCCCAGATACGCAGTATTTT

V gene: TRBV12-3/TRBV12-4
D gene: -
J gene: TRBJ2-7
clone size: few
CDR3 protein: CASSLALQGRDEQYF
CDR3 DNA: TGTGCCAGCAGTTTAGCGCTACAGGGTAGGGACGAGCAGTACTTC

V gene: TRBV3-1
D gene: -
J gene: TRBJ1-2
clone size: -
CDR3 protein: CASSPGRPGEGYTF
CDR3 DNA: TGTGCCAGCAGCCCCGGTCGGCCAGGGGAAGGCTACACCTTC

V gene: TRBV5-1
D gene: -
J gene: TRBJ2-3
clone size: few
CDR3 protein: CASSLAGRTSTDTQYF
CDR3 DNA: TGCGCCAGCAGCTTGGCAGGACGGACTAGCACAGATACGCAGTATTTT

V gene: TRBV27
D gene: -
J gene: TRBJ2-7
clone size: many
CDR3 protein: CASSRHQSTYEQYF
CDR3 DNA: TGTGCCAGCAGTCGACACCAAAGCACCTACGAGCAGTACTTC

V gene: TRBV20-1
D gene: -
J gene: TRBJ2-3
clone size: few
CDR3 protein: CSARDLTEGFTDTQYF
CDR3 DNA: TGCAGTGCTAGAGATCTGACAGAAGGTTTCACAGATACGCAGTATTTT

V gene: TRBV5-1
D gene: TRBD1
J gene: TRBJ1-5
clone size: many
CDR3 protein: CASSLTGSQPQHF
CDR3 DNA: TGCGCCAGCAGCCTGACAGGGTCTCAGCCCCAGCATTTT

V gene: TRBV3-1
D gene: TRBD1
J gene: TRBJ1-2
clone size: few
CDR3 protein: CASRPGTGIGKAGYTF
CDR3 DNA: TGTGCCAGCAGGCCTGGGACAGGGATAGGAAAAGCTGGCTACACCTTC

V gene: TRBV7-3
D gene: TRBD2
J gene: TRBJ2-3
clone size: -
CDR3 protein: CASSPGLGANTQYF
CDR3 DNA: TGTGCCAGCAGCCCGGGACTAGGGGCAAATACGCAGTATTTT

V gene: TRBV20-1
D gene: -
J gene: TRBJ1-5
clone size: -
CDR3 protein: CSARDSDYSNQPQHF
CDR3 DNA: TGCAGTGCTAGGGACAGTGATTATAGCAATCAGCCCCAGCATTTT

V gene: TRBV5-1
D gene: TRBD2
J gene: TRBJ2-7
clone size: -
CDR3 protein: CASRWTAGVYEQYF
CDR3 DNA: TGCGCCAGCAGGTGGACAGCGGGAGTCTACGAGCAGTACTTC

V gene: TRBV5-1
D gene: TRBD2
J gene: TRBJ2-7
clone size: many
CDR3 protein: CASSLAAGGSYEQYF
CDR3 DNA: TGCGCCAGCAGCTTGGCGGCGGGGGGATCCTACGAGCAGTACTTC

V gene: TRBV19
D gene: -
J gene: TRBJ1-1
clone size: -
CDR3 protein: CASSTRRGGWYTEAFF
CDR3 DNA: TGTGCCAGTAGTACCCGACGGGGAGGGTGGTACACTGAAGCTTTCTTT

V gene: TRBV5-6
D gene: -
J gene: TRBJ2-2
clone size: -
CDR3 protein: CASSPGISGMLPGELFF
CDR3 DNA: TGTGCCAGCAGCCCAGGCATCTCCGGAATGCTTCCCGGGGAGCTGTTTTTT

V gene: TRBV2
D gene: TRBD1
J gene: TRBJ2-2
clone size: -
CDR3 protein: CASSETNTGGADGELFF
CDR3 DNA: TGTGCCAGCAGTGAAACCAATACAGGGGGCGCCGACGGGGAGCTGTTTTTT

V gene: TRBV12-3/TRBV12-4
D gene: -
J gene: TRBJ1-1
clone size: few
CDR3 protein: CASRGYGGTEAFF
CDR3 DNA: TGTGCCAGCAGAGGCTACGGGGGAACTGAAGCTTTCTTT

V gene: TRBV3-1
D gene: TRBD2
J gene: TRBJ2-3
clone size: -
CDR3 protein: CASSYEGEAGVDTQYF
CDR3 DNA: TGTGCCAGCAGCTACGAAGGAGAAGCGGGGGTAGATACGCAGTATTTT

V gene: TRBV7-9
D gene: -
J gene: TRBJ1-5
clone size: few
CDR3 protein: CATAAGVGNQPQHF
CDR3 DNA: TGTGCCACCGCGGCAGGGGTGGGCAATCAGCCCCAGCATTTT

V gene: TRBV10-2
D gene: TRBD2
J gene: TRBJ2-7
clone size: few
CDR3 protein: CASNPAGELYEQYF
CDR3 DNA: TGCGCCAGCAACCCAGCGGGGGAATTATACGAGCAGTACTTC

V gene: TRBV30
D gene: -
J gene: TRBJ2-1
clone size: few
CDR3 protein: CAWSRGHNEQFF
CDR3 DNA: TGTGCCTGGAGCAGGGGTCACAATGAGCAGTTCTTC

V gene: TRBV7-8
D gene: -
J gene: TRBJ1-4
clone size: -
CDR3 protein: CASSRGLLGTHEKLFF
CDR3 DNA: TGTGCCAGCAGCCGCGGGTTATTGGGAACCCATGAAAAACTGTTTTTT

V gene: TRBV14
D gene: -
J gene: TRBJ2-7
clone size: -
CDR3 protein: CASSQVATVGEYF
CDR3 DNA: TGTGCCAGCAGCCAAGTTGCAACAGTGGGGGAGTACTTC

V gene: TRBV6-5
D gene: TRBD2
J gene: TRBJ2-1
clone size: few
CDR3 protein: CASSSGLALPNEQFF
CDR3 DNA: TGTGCCAGCAGTTCGGGACTAGCTCTCCCCAATGAGCAGTTCTTC

V gene: TRBV7-9
D gene: -
J gene: TRBJ2-3
clone size: once
CDR3 protein: CASSFGGLGHVDTQYF
CDR3 DNA: TGTGCCAGCAGCTTTGGGGGGCTGGGGCATGTGGATACGCAGTATTTT